These 6 T cell receptor beta chains were all obtained from the same sample, sequenced in a study of beta chain features in type 1 diabetes. Isolated RNA was reverse transcribed in full, so expressed TCRB transcripts were sequenced. TCRdb's table, derived via immunoSEQ multiplex PCR, lists solely in-frame clones and lacks some. This table has about 700,000 clones, around an eighth appearing once. Findings and caveats of the study: Type 1 diabetes patients showed a moderate but significant shortening of TCRB CDR3s in all four CD4+ subsets.

The antigens for these receptors are not known. Sequenced input: naive CD4+ T cells from blood. The receptors derive from a man younger than 35 with type 1 diabetes.

CDR3 loop: CSVDILPGGGYTF. The CDR3 coding sequence is TGCAGCGTTGACATCCTGCCCGGCGGGGGCTACACCTTC. J is TRBJ1-2 and V is TRBV29-1, with unresolved D. Trimming took off 3 bases at V and 8 bases at J, with 16 bases between the two ends. CDR1 and CDR2 (germline): SQVTM, ANQGSEA. CDR3 length: 13 residues.

This clone showed up just a few times. The rearrangement links TRBV30 to TRBJ2-4; TRBD2 matches 13 bases. Germline CDR1 is GTSNPN and CDR2 is SVGIG (reference sequence). This CDR3 spans 20 amino acids. The J segment lost 0 bases and the V segment lost 0 bases, leaving 11 bases of the junction unmatched. The CDR3 reads CAWSVLRTSGGPSAKNIQYF. Here the CDR3 DNA reads TGTGCCTGGAGTGTACTCCGGACTAGCGGGGGACCCTCAGCCAAAAACATTCAGTACTTC.

V usage is TRBV5-6 and J usage is TRBJ2-1; possibly TRBD2 for D (5 bases). The V end was cut by 3 bases, the J end by 14 bases, with 21 bases between. The germline gives CDR1 SGHDT, CDR2 YYEEEE. This CDR3 region has 14 residues. The CDR3 nucleotides are TGTGCCAGCAGCTCATCTTTGGGTAGCGAGATTAAGTTCTTC. Its protein product is CASSSSLGSEIKFF.

This clone was observed a handful of times. The J gene is TRBJ2-6, the V gene TRBV4-1; D gene unclear. CDR3 length equals 18 residues. V gave up 1 base and J gave up 1 base, with 14 bases separating them. Germline assignment: CDR1 MGHRA and CDR2 YSYEKL. CDR3 region: CASSQGSPRVSGANVLTF. The CDR3 DNA is TGCGCCAGCAGCCAAGGGAGCCCTAGGGTTTCTGGGGCCAACGTCCTGACTTTC.

The chain carries TRBV6-5 and TRBJ2-7; 7 bases map to TRBD1. Unmatched junction bases numbered 8, after V lost 0 bases and J lost 3 bases. CDR3 size: 16 residues. CDR1 and CDR2 (germline): MNHEY, SVGAGI. The CDR3 coding sequence is TGTGCCAGCAGTTACTCCCTACTAAGGGGGCACTACGAGCAGTACTTC. Protein product: CASSYSLLRGHYEQYF.

This clone was recorded a few times. The chain has TRBV29-1 and TRBJ2-7; D possibly corresponds to TRBD2 (5 bases). V was clipped by 7 bases and J by 2 bases, with 12 bases between them. The CDR3 is 12 residues long. The germline CDR1 and CDR2 sequences are SQVTM and ANQGSEA. CDR3 residues: CSGAGNTYEQYF. Written as DNA, the CDR3 is TGCAGCGGCGCCGGGAACACCTACGAGCAGTACTTC.